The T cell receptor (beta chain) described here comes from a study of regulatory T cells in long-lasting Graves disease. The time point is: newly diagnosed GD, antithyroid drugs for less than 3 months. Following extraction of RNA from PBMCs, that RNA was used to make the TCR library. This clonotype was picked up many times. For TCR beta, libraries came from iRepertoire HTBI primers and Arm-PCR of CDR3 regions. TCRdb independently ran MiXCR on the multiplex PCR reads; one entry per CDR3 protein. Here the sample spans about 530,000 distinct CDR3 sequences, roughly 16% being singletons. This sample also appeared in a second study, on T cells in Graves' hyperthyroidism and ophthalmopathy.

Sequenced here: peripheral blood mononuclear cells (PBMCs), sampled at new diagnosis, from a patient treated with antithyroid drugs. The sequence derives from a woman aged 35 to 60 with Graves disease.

The CDR3 DNA reads TGTGCCAGCAGTTTAACGACGGGCGAGCAGTTCTTC. Its protein is CASSLTTGEQFF. The V and J genes are TRBV12-3 or TRBV12-4 and TRBJ2-1; D ambiguous. This CDR3 is built from 12 residues. The V and J ends lost 2 bases and 10 bases respectively, with 9 bases between them.